These 30 T cell receptor beta chains were all obtained from the same sample, sequenced in a study of cytomegalovirus exposure and HLA in healthy donors. Use of 60 Vbeta and 13 Jbeta primers characterized the PCR. Assay: immunoSEQ multiplex PCR; the TCRdb copy retains only in-frame clones and omits some. The sample carries 57,000 or so clones, 70% to 80% recorded once. The sample taken for sequencing was PBMCs. The receptors come from a woman in her fifties or sixties in good health and CMV-seropositive.

This chain joins TRBV2 and TRBJ2-3; the D gene is possibly TRBD1 (6 bases). Per the germline V gene, CDR1 is SNHLY and CDR2 is FYNNEI. Trimming stripped 0 bases from V and 6 bases from J, with 13 bases between. This CDR3 is built from 15 residues. CDR3 DNA: TGTGCCAGCAGTGAAGCCCTAGGGCAGGGGGATACGCAGTATTTT. This gives the protein CASSEALGQGDTQYF.

This clone showed up just a few times. This probably arose from a read error, given a far larger clone one base away. The same CDR3 can be traced to other DNA sequences in this sample. The V gene is TRBV5-8, the J gene TRBJ2-5; a possible D gene is TRBD2 (6 bases). The CDR3 sequence is 17 residues long. The germline V gene encodes CDR1 SGHTS and CDR2 YDEGEE. V was clipped by 4 bases and J by 3 bases, with 22 bases between them. This CDR3 is CASSQDTVADPKETQYF. The DNA for the CDR3 is TGTGCCAGCAGCCAAGATACGGTAGCGGACCCTAAAGAGACCCAGTACTTC.

As for this clone: One end of the junction fails to match germline, which may point to a read error. The chain couples TRBV27 to TRBJ2-7, with TRBD1 matching over 11 bases. The CDR3 totals 15 residues. Per germline, CDR1 MNHEY and CDR2 SMNVEV (reference sequence). The CDR3 is CAISESMDRGHEQYF. The CDR3, as DNA: TGTGCCATCAGTGAGTCGATGGACAGGGGGCACGAGCAGTACTTC.

The chain couples TRBV6-8 to TRBJ2-7, with 7 bases lining up with TRBD1. Germline CDR1 MNHGY, CDR2 SAAAGT. Germline trimming cut 9 bases from V and 2 bases from J; bases unmatched to any gene: 4. The CDR3 is 12 amino acids. The CDR3 protein is CARDRVPYEQYF. As DNA, the CDR3 is TGTGCCAGAGACAGGGTACCCTACGAGCAGTACTTC.

The rearrangement uses TRBV6-1 and TRBJ2-5; 8 nucleotides agree with TRBD1. Germline V lookup: CDR1 MNHNS, CDR2 SASEGT. The CDR3 spans 14 residues. With 6 bases clipped from V and 5 bases from J, the junction kept 8 bases outside the gene matches. Here the CDR3 DNA reads TGTGCCAGCAGGGCCGGACAGGGCCAGGAGACCCAGTACTTC. Its protein is CASRAGQGQETQYF.

This chain joins TRBV11-2 and TRBJ1-2, with a possible D match to TRBD1 (6 bases). Germline V gene data show CDR1 as SGHAT and CDR2 as FQNNGV. Deletions cut 5 bases from V and 4 bases from J, with 8 bases between. This CDR3 spans 12 amino acids. The chain's CDR3 is CASSRTAYGYTF. The CDR3 region has the DNA TGTGCCAGCAGCCGGACAGCCTATGGCTACACCTTC. Full variable domain (outside the CDR3, taken from reference TRBV11-2 and TRBJ1-2): EAGVAQSPRYKIIEKRQSVAFWCNPISGHATLYWYQQILGQGPKLLIQFQNNGVVDDSQLPKDRFSAERLKGVDSTLKIQPAKLEDSAVYLCASSRTAYGYTFGSGTRLTVV.

V and J are TRBV7-3 and TRBJ1-2; D uncertain. Germline V gives CDR1 SGHTA, CDR2 FQGTGA. CDR3 size: 15 residues. With 1 base removed from V and 4 bases from J, the gap between germline ends came to 13 bases. As DNA, the CDR3 is TGTGCCAGCAGCTTAAAGGCGGGGTTGTCCTATGGCTACACCTTC. Its translation: CASSLKAGLSYGYTF. Combining the CDR3 with reference TRBV7-3 and TRBJ1-2 gives the whole variable domain GAGVSQTPSNKVTEKGKYVELRCDPISGHTALYWYRQSLGQGPEFLIYFQGTGAADDSGLPNDRFFAVRPEGSVSTLKIQRTERGDSAVYLCASSLKAGLSYGYTFGSGTRLTVV.

V gene TRBV5-1 combines with J gene TRBJ2-2; the D gene is possibly TRBD1 (5 bases). The V end lost 0 bases, the J end lost 3 bases, and 15 bases lay between the germline ends. Per germline, CDR1 SGHRS and CDR2 YFSETQ. The CDR3 covers 17 residues. The CDR3 sequence: CASSLDPDRTDTGELFF. The CDR3, as DNA: TGCGCCAGCAGCTTGGACCCCGACAGAACGGACACCGGGGAGCTGTTTTTT.

The chain combines TRBV27 with TRBJ1-1; 7 nucleotides align to TRBD1. Germline assignment: CDR1 MNHEY and CDR2 SMNVEV (reference sequence). Losses at the gene ends were 4 bases for V and 10 bases for J; bases not matched to a gene: 9. The CDR3 totals 13 residues. Here the CDR3 DNA reads TGTGCCAGCAGTTCGATTGACAGGGCGGGAGCTTTCTTT. This translates into CASSSIDRAGAFF.

V gene TRBV7-9 combines with J gene TRBJ1-1; D not certain. V lost 5 bases and J lost 10, with 14 bases in between. CDR3 length equals 12 residues. From germline, CDR1 is SEHNR and CDR2 FQNEAQ (reference sequence). CDR3 protein: CASSRKDRGAFF. As DNA, the CDR3 is TGTGCCAGCAGCCGAAAAGATCGAGGAGCTTTCTTT.

The chain joins TRBV29-1 to TRBJ1-1, with a possible D match to TRBD1 (6 bases). Germline CDR1 is SQVTM and CDR2 is ANQGSEA. The CDR3 consists of 13 residues. The V and J ends lost 3 bases and 3 bases respectively, with 11 bases between them. The CDR3 is CSVDRGAYTEAFF. The CDR3 DNA sequence: TGCAGCGTTGATCGGGGGGCTTACACTGAAGCTTTCTTT.

This clone was found a few times. V is TRBV11-2 and J is TRBJ2-7, with a tentative D call TRBD2 (5 bases). The CDR3 is 18 amino acids. Trimming stripped 5 bases from V and 2 bases from J, with 25 bases between. In germline, CDR1 is SGHAT, CDR2 FQNNGV. The CDR3 spells CASSLANLRRLLTYEQYF. In nucleotides, the CDR3 is TGTGCCAGCAGCCTAGCTAACCTGCGCAGGTTATTAACCTACGAGCAGTACTTC.

V usage is TRBV30 and J usage is TRBJ1-5; 10 bases are shared with TRBD1. V shed 4 bases, J shed 4 bases, and the junction held 16 bases outside the gene matches. In germline, CDR1 is GTSNPN, CDR2 SVGIG (reference sequence). This CDR3 contains 18 residues. The CDR3 nucleotides are TGTGCCTGGACAACTCCGGGACAGGGGCCCCAAAATAATCAGCCCCAGCATTTT. Protein sequence: CAWTTPGQGPQNNQPQHF.

V usage is TRBV7-9 and J usage is TRBJ2-2; the D gene is possibly TRBD2 (5 bases). The CDR3 is made up of 15 amino acids. Deletions cut 2 bases from V and 0 bases from J, with 7 bases between. Germline V lookup: CDR1 SEHNR, CDR2 FQNEAQ (reference sequence). CDR3 DNA: TGTGCCAGCAGCTTATGGCGGGCGAACACCGGGGAGCTGTTTTTT. Residues: CASSLWRANTGELFF. The full variable domain, with the rest looked up from reference TRBV7-9 and TRBJ2-2, is DTGVSQNPRHKITKRGQNVTFRCDPISEHNRLYWYRQTLGQGPEFLTYFQNEAQLEKSRLLSDRFSAERPKGSFSTLEIQRTEQGDSAMYLCASSLWRANTGELFFGEGSRLTVL.

This chain uses TRBV4-3 with TRBJ2-7; TRBD1 might be the D (5 bases). The V and J ends lost 3 bases and 3 bases respectively, with 18 bases between them. Germline loops: CDR1 LGHNA, CDR2 YSLEER. The CDR3 runs 16 residues. CDR3 bases: TGCGCCAGCAGCCAGGATGGATACAGGACAATCTACGAGCAGTACTTC. Translated, it gives CASSQDGYRTIYEQYF.

The genes are TRBV30 and TRBJ1-5; D is possibly TRBD1 (6 bases). The germline gives CDR1 GTSNPN, CDR2 SVGIG (reference sequence). This CDR3 is built from 13 residues. Trimming left V 5 bases short and J 7 bases short, with 15 bases between. This chain's CDR3 is CAWGSRGLQPQHF. The CDR3, as DNA: TGTGCCTGGGGGTCCAGGGGTCTCCAGCCCCAGCATTTT.

This clone occurred a few times. The chain is built from TRBV11-2 and TRBJ2-7; 7 nucleotides align to TRBD2. This CDR3 contains 15 residues. The ends lost 1 base at V and 3 bases at J; junction bases unmatched: 6. The germline CDR1 and CDR2 sequences are SGHAT and FQNNGV. The CDR3 spells CASSLGGLGLYEQYF. CDR3 bases: TGTGCCAGCAGCTTAGGAGGACTAGGCCTCTACGAGCAGTACTTC.

The V call is TRBV6-1, the J call TRBJ1-1; a weak D match, TRBD1 (6 bases). The CDR3 is made up of 13 amino acids. Trimming took off 6 bases at V and 3 bases at J, with 11 bases between the two ends. Germline CDR1 is MNHNS and CDR2 is SASEGT. CDR3 DNA sequence: TGTGCCAGCAGCCCCGGACAGCACACTGAAGCTTTCTTT. The encoded protein is CASSPGQHTEAFF.

This chain joins TRBV7-2 and TRBJ2-5; TRBD1 might be the D (6 bases). The CDR3 consists of 15 residues. Per germline, CDR1 SGHTA and CDR2 FQGNSA. V lost 2 bases and J 4 bases, leaving 14 bases between the germline ends. Here the CDR3 reads CASSLKGVGGETQYF. Here the CDR3 DNA reads TGTGCCAGCAGCTTAAAGGGGGTCGGAGGAGAGACCCAGTACTTC.

The rearrangement uses TRBV5-5 and TRBJ1-2; D gene ambiguous. Germline assignment: CDR1 SGHKS and CDR2 YYEKEE (reference sequence). Deletions cut 0 bases from V and 5 bases from J, with 14 bases between. The CDR3 extends over 15 amino acids. CDR3 sequence reads: CASSLEPSGVYGYTF. DNA of the CDR3: TGTGCCAGCAGCTTGGAGCCCTCGGGTGTGTATGGCTACACCTTC.

The CDR3 DNA follows: TGCAGCGTTGAAAGGACAGCCCGATGGGGCACTGAAGCTTTCTTT. This gives the protein CSVERTARWGTEAFF. The chain couples TRBV29-1 to TRBJ1-1, with TRBD1 as a possible D gene (6 bases). With 2 bases removed from V and 4 bases from J, the gap between germline ends came to 17 bases. CDR3 length equals 15 residues. The V gene's germline CDR1 is SQVTM and CDR2 ANQGSEA.

By share, this clone ranks as medium-sized. DNA for the CDR3: TGTGCCAGCAGTGAAGTGGACAGTGGAAAAGCTTTCTTT. This translates into CASSEVDSGKAFF. The V call is TRBV2, the J call TRBJ1-1; D might be TRBD1 (6 bases). CDR1 is SNHLY, CDR2 FYNNEI, per germline. V was cut by 1 base and J by 9 bases, with 12 bases left in between. This CDR3 spans 13 amino acids. The full variable domain, rest sourced from reference TRBV2 and TRBJ1-1, is EPEVTQTPSHQVTQMGQEVILRCVPISNHLYFYWYRQILGQKVEFLVSFYNNEISEKSEIFDDQFSVERPDGSNFTLKIRSTKLEDSAMYFCASSEVDSGKAFFGQGTRLTVV.

The CDR3 region has the DNA TGTGCCAGTAGTGAGGGACAGGGGATCACACCCCTCCACTTT. Translation gives CASSEGQGITPLHF. V and J are TRBV19 and TRBJ1-6; TRBD1 agrees at 10 bases. Germline values: CDR1 LNHDA, CDR2 SQIVND (reference sequence). This CDR3 is 14 amino acids long. With 5 bases clipped from V and 11 bases from J, the junction kept 6 bases outside the gene matches.

A note on this clone: Different DNA sequences within this sample yield the same CDR3. This sequence joins TRBV5-4 and TRBJ1-2, with 9 bases lining up with TRBD1. Per germline, CDR1 SGHNT and CDR2 YYREEE (reference sequence). There are 14 residues in the CDR3. V lost 2 bases to trimming and J lost 7 bases; unmatched junction nucleotides: 6. In nucleotides, the CDR3 is TGTGCCAGCAGCTTCTCCGGGACAGGGAGTGGCTACACCTTC. This codes for CASSFSGTGSGYTF.

The gene calls are TRBV5-6 and TRBJ2-7; tentatively, D is TRBD1 (6 bases). This CDR3 spans 14 amino acids. Trimming shortened V by 2 bases and J by 5 bases, and 14 bases separated the two germline ends. Germline V gene data show CDR1 as SGHDT and CDR2 as YYEEEE. The CDR3 DNA sequence: TGTGCCAGCAGCTTTGGTACAGGGAGCAACGAGCAGTACTTC. Protein: CASSFGTGSNEQYF.

Note on this clone: A read error may produce the germline difference seen at one junction end. The chain combines TRBV5-8 with TRBJ1-5, with 7 bases lining up with TRBD1. From germline, CDR1 is SGHTS and CDR2 YDEGEE. The CDR3 is 15 residues long. The chain's CDR3 is CPSSIQGSSNQPQHF. As DNA, the CDR3 is TGTCCCAGCTCGATACAGGGGTCTAGCAATCAGCCCCAGCATTTT.

The V and J genes are TRBV6-5 and TRBJ1-2; D is unresolved. The V end lost 6 bases, the J end lost 5 bases, and 7 bases lay between the germline ends. Per the germline V gene, CDR1 is MNHEY and CDR2 is SVGAGI. The CDR3 runs 11 residues. The CDR3, as DNA: TGTGCCAGCAGCAACGGTTATGGCTACACCTTC. This gives the protein CASSNGYGYTF.

This clone turned up a few times. The gene calls are TRBV29-1 and TRBJ1-2, with D possibly TRBD1 on 5 matching bases. V was pared by 4 bases and J by 0 bases, with 24 bases between. Germline V CDR1 and CDR2: SQVTM, ANQGSEA. This CDR3 spans 18 amino acids. Written as DNA, the CDR3 is TGCAGCGTTGCACTCCCAAGATTTACAGGTGGAGCTAACTATGGCTACACCTTC. This encodes CSVALPRFTGGANYGYTF.

This clone appeared once. V gene TRBV6-6 combines with J gene TRBJ1-5; the match to TRBD1 covers 7 bases. J was trimmed by 7 bases and V by 2 bases; bases with no gene match: 5. The CDR3 runs 14 residues. Germline lookup yields CDR1 MNHNY and CDR2 SVGAGI (reference sequence). DNA of the CDR3: TGTGCCAGCAGTTACGGGGACAGCGCCCAGCCCCAGCATTTT. It is translated as CASSYGDSAQPQHF.

This clone was picked up a small number of times. J is TRBJ1-2 and V is TRBV5-1; possibly TRBD1 for D (5 bases). There are 13 residues in the CDR3. Germline CDR1 and CDR2: SGHRS and YFSETQ. The ends were cut back, 4 bases at V and 2 bases at J, with 9 bases in the middle. The CDR3 reads CASSEDTNYGYTF. The CDR3 DNA sequence: TGCGCCAGCAGCGAGGACACGAACTATGGCTACACCTTC. Full variable domain (rest looked up from reference TRBV5-1 and TRBJ1-2): KAGVTQTPRYLIKTRGQQVTLSCSPISGHRSVSWYQQTPGQGLQFLFEYFSETQRNKGNFPGRFSGRQFSNSRSEMNVSTLELGDSALYLCASSEDTNYGYTFGSGTRLTVV.